The 10 T cell receptor beta chains given below trace back to one sample, sequenced in a study of radiation and T cells in renal cell carcinoma. Stated time point: baseline pretreatment blood. Described treatment: 15 Gy SBRT to primary tumor, nephrectomy 4 weeks later. Repertoires were generated with immunoSEQ multiplex PCR, while TCRdb's copy carries only in-frame clones and drops some. Counted here are about 130,000 clones, 70% to 90% occurring once; the ten biggest clones make up approximately 12%. This sample comprised blood, obtained from a patient whose treatment included radiotherapy and nephrectomy. Receptors originate from a woman aged 45-65 years with renal cell carcinoma.

This chain links TRBV7-8 with TRBJ1-6; maybe TRBD1 (6 bases). Germline V CDR1 and CDR2: SGHVS, FQNEAQ. CDR3 length: 16 residues. V was clipped by 5 bases and J by 0 bases, with 11 bases between them. The CDR3 DNA sequence: TGTGCCAGCAGCCCCGACAGGAGCTCCTATAATTCACCCCTCCACTTT. This codes for CASSPDRSSYNSPLHF. Based on the CDR3 plus reference TRBV7-8 and TRBJ1-6, the full variable domain is GAGVSQSPRYKVAKRGQDVALRCDPISGHVSLFWYQQALGQGPEFLTYFQNEAQLDKSGLPSDRFFAERPEGSVSTLKIQRTQQEDSAVYLCASSPDRSSYNSPLHFGNGTRLTVT.

The chain combines TRBV6-1 with TRBJ1-2, with D unclear. CDR1 and CDR2 from the germline V gene are MNHNS and SASEGT. The CDR3 is 16 residues long. The V end was cut by 1 base, the J end by 8 bases, with 20 bases between. CDR3 DNA sequence: TGTGCCAGCAGTGAAGTATCGGGTGTTGGAAGGATGGGCTACACCTTC. Translated, it gives CASSEVSGVGRMGYTF.

The chain employs TRBV11-2 and TRBJ1-1; TRBD1 matches at 8 bases. Germline assignment: CDR1 SGHAT and CDR2 FQNNGV. With V trimmed by 5 bases and J by 11 bases, 7 bases remained unmatched. The CDR3 has 12 residues. The CDR3, as DNA: TGTGCCAGCAGCATCCAGACAGGGGTGGCTTTCTTT. Amino acids: CASSIQTGVAFF.

This clone has only one observation. V and J are TRBV7-3 and TRBJ2-7; D is unresolved. The CDR3 sequence is 14 residues long. Per germline, CDR1 SGHTA and CDR2 FQGTGA. Trimming removed 2 bases at V and 7 bases at J, with 15 bases between. This chain's CDR3 is CASSLVPPPVEQYF. In DNA form, the CDR3 reads TGTGCCAGCAGCTTAGTTCCCCCCCCGGTAGAGCAGTACTTC.

The chain uses TRBV6-4 and TRBJ1-5, with 9 positions matching TRBD1. After removal of 5 bases from V and 7 bases from J, the junction contained 3 bases not matched to a gene. Per germline, CDR1 MRHNA and CDR2 SNTAGT. This CDR3 is built from 13 residues. The CDR3 loop reads CASSRDRDQPQHF. CDR3 sequence (DNA): TGTGCCAGCAGTCGGGACAGGGACCAGCCCCAGCATTTT.

The chain is built from TRBV5-8 and TRBJ1-2; no reliable D call. V gave up 0 bases and J gave up 6 bases, with 9 bases separating them. The CDR3 totals 13 residues. Germline loops: CDR1 SGHTS, CDR2 YDEGEE. Here the CDR3 reads CASSLGWEDGYTF. CDR3 in DNA: TGTGCCAGCAGCTTGGGCTGGGAGGATGGCTACACCTTC.

V is TRBV5-8 and J is TRBJ2-1; D perhaps matches TRBD2 (7 bases). The CDR3 totals 15 residues. CDR1 SGHTS and CDR2 YDEGEE come from the germline V gene. Trimming shortened V by 2 bases and J by 5 bases, and 14 bases separated the two germline ends. CDR3 protein: CASSFVWGGNNEQFF. CDR3 sequence (DNA): TGTGCCAGCAGCTTCGTATGGGGGGGCAACAATGAGCAGTTCTTC.

The V and J genes are TRBV7-2 and TRBJ1-6; D not resolved. Trimming shortened V by 3 bases and J by 0 bases, and 12 bases separated the two germline ends. Germline assignment: CDR1 SGHTA and CDR2 FQGNSA. The CDR3 covers 17 residues. Here the CDR3 DNA reads TGTGCCAGCAGCTTGGCCGCTCCTAGCTCCTATAATTCACCCCTCCACTTT. This gives the protein CASSLAAPSSYNSPLHF. The whole variable domain, filled in from reference TRBV7-2 and TRBJ1-6, reads GAGVSQSPSNKVTEKGKDVELRCDPISGHTALYWYRQSLGQGLEFLIYFQGNSAPDKSGLPSDRFSAERTGGSVSTLTIQRTQQEDSAVYLCASSLAAPSSYNSPLHFGNGTRLTVT.

V usage is TRBV5-4 and J usage is TRBJ1-2; TRBD1 is a possible D gene (6 bases). This CDR3 is built from 15 residues. The V gene's germline CDR1 is SGHNT and CDR2 YYREEE (reference sequence). Trimming stripped 0 bases from V and 8 bases from J, with 17 bases between. The CDR3 loop is CASSLDRAHVRGYTF. The CDR3 DNA is TGTGCCAGCAGCTTGGACAGGGCCCATGTCCGGGGCTACACCTTC.

The chain joins TRBV18 to TRBJ1-6, with D maybe TRBD1 (6 bases). This CDR3 has 14 residues. Per germline, CDR1 KGHSH and CDR2 LQKENI. With 4 bases removed from V and 7 bases from J, the gap between germline ends came to 11 bases. CDR3 in DNA: TGTGCCAGCTCACAGGACAGAGAGAATTCACCCCTCCACTTT. Protein product: CASSQDRENSPLHF. The full variable domain, rest sourced from reference TRBV18 and TRBJ1-6, is NAGVMQNPRHLVRRRGQEARLRCSPMKGHSHVYWYRQLPEEGLKFMVYLQKENIIDESGMPKERFSAEFPKEGPSILRIQQVVRGDSAAYFCASSQDRENSPLHFGNGTRLTVT.